The 11 T cell receptor beta chains below come from one sample, sequenced in a study of vaccination effects on CD4 cells after COVID-19. This table comes from immunoSEQ multiplex PCR, and its TCRdb copy is limited to in-frame clones, with some not included. The sample holds roughly 52,000 clones; under 70% are singletons and the top ten take about a sixth. ViraFEST expansion of antigen-specific CD4+ T cells with viral peptide pools preceded sequencing. Cultured cells yielded isolated CD4+ T cells after less than 11 days. Vaccine recipients lacked prior SARS-CoV-2 infection and had negative nucleocapsid antibodies. The antigens for these receptors are not known. The starting material was CD4+ T cells from PBMCs cultured with SARS-CoV-2 spike peptides, obtained before COVID-19 vaccination. Every receptor here comes from a human donor who received a COVID-19 vaccine.

The V call is TRBV30, the J call TRBJ2-2; tentatively, D is TRBD1 (6 bases). Germline V gives CDR1 GTSNPN, CDR2 SVGIG (reference sequence). V lost 3 bases, J lost 1 base, and 6 bases lay in between. This CDR3 region has 13 residues. The CDR3 spells CAWRQGNTGELFF. The CDR3 nucleotides are TGTGCCTGGAGACAGGGGAACACCGGGGAGCTGTTTTTT.

This rearrangement joins TRBV5-4 to TRBJ2-1; 11 nucleotides agree with TRBD1. This CDR3 is 15 amino acids long. The germline CDR1 and CDR2 sequences are SGHNT and YYREEE (reference sequence). J gave up 4 bases and V 3 bases, and 3 bases lay outside the gene matches. The CDR3 DNA sequence: TGTGCCAGCAGCTCCGGGACAGGGGGTTACAATGAGCAGTTCTTC. Translation gives CASSSGTGGYNEQFF.

This chain connects TRBV5-1 to TRBJ2-1, with a weak D call TRBD1 (5 bases). Germline V gene data show CDR1 as SGHRS and CDR2 as YFSETQ. The CDR3 length is 15 residues. Trimming removed 2 bases at V and 0 bases at J, with 9 bases between. The CDR3 sequence: CASSFRQSSYNEQFF. The DNA of the CDR3 is TGCGCCAGCAGCTTTCGACAGAGCTCCTACAATGAGCAGTTCTTC.

This clone has a single count. V is TRBV18 and J is TRBJ2-3; D is uncertain. This CDR3 has 11 amino acids. The V end lost 10 bases, the J end lost 1 base, and 6 bases lay between the germline ends. Germline values: CDR1 KGHSH, CDR2 LQKENI. Written as DNA, the CDR3 is TGTGCCATTAGGGGCACAGATACGCAGTATTTT. Its protein is CAIRGTDTQYF. Based on the CDR3 plus reference TRBV18 and TRBJ2-3, the full variable domain is NAGVMQNPRHLVRRRGQEARLRCSPMKGHSHVYWYRQLPEEGLKFMVYLQKENIIDESGMPKERFSAEFPKEGPSILRIQQVVRGDSAAYFCAIRGTDTQYFGPGTRLTVL.

V and J are TRBV5-5 and TRBJ1-6; D not certain. Trimming stripped 5 bases from V and 3 bases from J, with 3 bases between. The CDR3 is 12 amino acids. Germline V lookup: CDR1 SGHKS, CDR2 YYEKEE (reference sequence). The CDR3 region is CASRLYNSPLHF. CDR3 sequence (DNA): TGTGCCAGCAGGCTCTATAATTCACCCCTCCACTTT.

The V call is TRBV6-2 or TRBV6-3, the J call TRBJ2-3; D may be TRBD1 (6 bases). With 1 base removed from V and 0 bases from J, the gap between germline ends came to 11 bases. Germline assignment: CDR1 MNHEY and CDR2 SVGEGT. The CDR3 sequence is 16 residues long. CDR3 in amino acids: CASSYYGDRSTDTQYF. CDR3 in DNA: TGTGCCAGCAGTTACTACGGCGACAGGAGCACAGATACGCAGTATTTT.

This clone has just a few counts. The V gene is TRBV10-1, the J gene TRBJ2-7; D remains ambiguous. Germline V CDR1 and CDR2: WNHNN, SYGVQD (reference sequence). CDR3 length: 11 residues. V shed 5 bases and J shed 3 bases, with 5 bases lying between them. CDR3: CASSISYEQYF. DNA of the CDR3: TGCGCCAGCAGTATTAGCTACGAGCAGTACTTC.

The CDR3, as DNA: TGTGCCAGCTCAGGGGGGACAGGCGCCGACAATCAGCCCCAGCATTTT. Translating it yields CASSGGTGADNQPQHF. The genes are TRBV18 and TRBJ1-5, with TRBD1 matching 8 bases. The CDR3 covers 16 residues. CDR1 KGHSH and CDR2 LQKENI come from the germline V gene. Trimming cost V 5 bases and J 3 bases; bases outside gene matches: 9.

The J gene is TRBJ2-7, the V gene TRBV6-5, with D maybe TRBD2 (6 bases). The CDR3 has 14 residues. Germline V gene sequence: CDR1 MNHEY, CDR2 SVGAGI. V shed 4 bases and J shed 0 bases, with 10 bases lying between them. CDR3 sequence reads: CASSWAGNSYEQYF. The CDR3 DNA reads as TGTGCCAGCAGTTGGGCGGGGAACTCCTACGAGCAGTACTTC.

The genes are TRBV5-4 and TRBJ2-7, with D perhaps matching TRBD2 (6 bases). Germline V gives CDR1 SGHNT, CDR2 YYREEE (reference sequence). This CDR3 region has 15 residues. V was shortened by 6 bases and J by 2 bases, with 18 bases between the two germline ends. The CDR3 sequence: CASKMKDSGTYEQYF. For the CDR3, the DNA is TGTGCCAGCAAGATGAAAGATAGCGGCACCTACGAGCAGTACTTC. The complete variable domain, with remaining parts taken from reference TRBV5-4 and TRBJ2-7, reads ETGVTQSPTHLIKTRGQQVTLRCSSQSGHNTVSWYQQALGQGPQFIFQYYREEENGRGNFPPRFSGLQFPNYSSELNVNALELDDSALYLCASKMKDSGTYEQYFGPGTRLTVT.

The chain uses TRBV7-2 and TRBJ1-2; 8 bases line up with TRBD1. J lost 2 bases, V lost 5 bases, and 16 bases had no gene match. The CDR3 runs to 18 residues. Looked up from germline, CDR1 is SGHTA and CDR2 is FQGNSA. The CDR3 DNA sequence: TGTGCCAGCAGCCTACTGAGGACAGGGCAGATTGGGAACTATGGCTACACCTTC. Protein sequence: CASSLLRTGQIGNYGYTF.